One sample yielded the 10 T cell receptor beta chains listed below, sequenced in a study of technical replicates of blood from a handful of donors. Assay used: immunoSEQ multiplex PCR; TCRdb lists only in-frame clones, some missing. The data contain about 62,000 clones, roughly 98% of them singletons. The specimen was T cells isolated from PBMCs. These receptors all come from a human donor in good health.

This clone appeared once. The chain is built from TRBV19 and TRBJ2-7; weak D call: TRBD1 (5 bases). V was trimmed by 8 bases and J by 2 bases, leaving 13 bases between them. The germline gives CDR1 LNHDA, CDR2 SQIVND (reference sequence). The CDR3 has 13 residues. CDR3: CASGPTAAYEQYF. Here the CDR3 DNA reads TGTGCCAGTGGCCCGACAGCCGCCTACGAGCAGTACTTC.

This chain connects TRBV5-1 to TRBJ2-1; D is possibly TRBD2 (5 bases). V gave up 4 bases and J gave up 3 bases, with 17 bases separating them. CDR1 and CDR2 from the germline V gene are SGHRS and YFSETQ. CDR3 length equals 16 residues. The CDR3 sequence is CASSPGANGDYNEQFF. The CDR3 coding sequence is TGCGCCAGCAGCCCCGGTGCTAACGGGGACTACAATGAGCAGTTCTTC.

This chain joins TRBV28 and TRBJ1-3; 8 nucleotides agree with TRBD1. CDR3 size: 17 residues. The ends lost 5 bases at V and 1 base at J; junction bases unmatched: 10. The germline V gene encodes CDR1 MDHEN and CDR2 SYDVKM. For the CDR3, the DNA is TGTGCCAGCAGTCCGCACGACAGGGGAACTTCTGGAAACACCATATATTTT. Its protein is CASSPHDRGTSGNTIYF.

As DNA, the CDR3 is TGCAGCGTCAACAGGGGTTATACGTCGAATGAGCAGTTCTTC. Amino acids: CSVNRGYTSNEQFF. The chain employs TRBV29-1 and TRBJ2-1, with TRBD1 matching over 7 bases. The V gene end was trimmed by 6 bases and the J gene end by 7 bases; junction bases not matched to a gene: 12. Germline V gives CDR1 SQVTM, CDR2 ANQGSEA. CDR3 length equals 14 residues.

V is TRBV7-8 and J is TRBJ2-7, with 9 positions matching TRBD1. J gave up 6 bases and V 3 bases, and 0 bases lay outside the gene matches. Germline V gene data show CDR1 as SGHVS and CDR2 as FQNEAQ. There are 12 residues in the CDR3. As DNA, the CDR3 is TGTGCCAGCAGCTTGGACAGGGGCGAGCAGTACTTC. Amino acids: CASSLDRGEQYF. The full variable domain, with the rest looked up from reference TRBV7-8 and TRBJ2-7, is GAGVSQSPRYKVAKRGQDVALRCDPISGHVSLFWYQQALGQGPEFLTYFQNEAQLDKSGLPSDRFFAERPEGSVSTLKIQRTQQEDSAVYLCASSLDRGEQYFGPGTRLTVT.

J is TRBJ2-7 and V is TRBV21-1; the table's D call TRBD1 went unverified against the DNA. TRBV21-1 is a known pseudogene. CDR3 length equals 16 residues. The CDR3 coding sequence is TGTGCCAGCAGCAAAGAACGGGGACAGTTGTCCTACGAGCAGTACTTC. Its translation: CASSKERGQLSYEQYF.

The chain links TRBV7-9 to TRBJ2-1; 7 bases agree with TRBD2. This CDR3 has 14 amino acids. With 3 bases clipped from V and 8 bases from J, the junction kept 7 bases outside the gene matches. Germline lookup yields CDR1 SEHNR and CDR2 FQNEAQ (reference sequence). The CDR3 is CASSLGGGVDEQFF. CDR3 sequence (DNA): TGTGCCAGCAGCTTGGGCGGGGGTGTAGATGAGCAGTTCTTC.

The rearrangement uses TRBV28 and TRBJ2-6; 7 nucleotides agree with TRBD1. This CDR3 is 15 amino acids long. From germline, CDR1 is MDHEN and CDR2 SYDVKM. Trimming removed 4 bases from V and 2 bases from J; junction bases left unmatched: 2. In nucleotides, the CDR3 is TGTGCCAGCAGTTCTGGGACAGCTGGGGCCAACGTCCTGACTTTC. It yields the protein CASSSGTAGANVLTF.

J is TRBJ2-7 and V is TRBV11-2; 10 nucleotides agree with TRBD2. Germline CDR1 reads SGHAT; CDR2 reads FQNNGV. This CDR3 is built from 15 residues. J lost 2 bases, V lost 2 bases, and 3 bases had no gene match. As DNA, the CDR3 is TGTGCCAGCAGCTTAACTAGCGGGGTAACCTACGAGCAGTACTTC. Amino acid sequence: CASSLTSGVTYEQYF.

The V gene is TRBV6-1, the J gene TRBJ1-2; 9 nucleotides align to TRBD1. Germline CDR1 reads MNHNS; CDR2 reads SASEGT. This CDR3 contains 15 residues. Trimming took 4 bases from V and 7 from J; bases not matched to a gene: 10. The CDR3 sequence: CASSALDRGISGYTF. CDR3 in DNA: TGTGCCAGCAGTGCCTTGGACAGGGGTATCTCTGGCTACACCTTC.